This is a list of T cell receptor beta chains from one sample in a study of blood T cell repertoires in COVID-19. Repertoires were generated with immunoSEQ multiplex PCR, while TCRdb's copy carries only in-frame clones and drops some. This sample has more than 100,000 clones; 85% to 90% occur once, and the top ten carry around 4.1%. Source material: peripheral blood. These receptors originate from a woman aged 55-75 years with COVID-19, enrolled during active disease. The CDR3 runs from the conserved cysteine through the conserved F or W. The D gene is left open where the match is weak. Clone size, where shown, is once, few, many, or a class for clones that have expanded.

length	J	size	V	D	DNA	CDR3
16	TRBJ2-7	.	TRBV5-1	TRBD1	TGCGCCAGCAGCTTGTGGGGGTACAGGGGAACCTACGAGCAGTACTTC	CASSLWGYRGTYEQYF
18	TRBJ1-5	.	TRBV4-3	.	TGCGCCAGCAGCCAAGATTGGGTTGGAGGGGTCCGCAATCAGCCCCAGCATTTT	CASSQDWVGGVRNQPQHF
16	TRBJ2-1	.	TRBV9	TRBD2	TGTGCCAGCAGCGTAGCCTGGCGGGGGGGGAGGAATGAGCAGTTCTTC	CASSVAWRGGRNEQFF
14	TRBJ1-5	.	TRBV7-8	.	TGTGCCACAGAGAGGGGGGGCGCGGGACAGCCCCAGCATTTT	CATERGGAGQPQHF
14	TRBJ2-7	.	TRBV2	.	TGTGCCAGCAGTGAACTCCGCTCCGGAGACGAGCAGTACTTC	CASSELRSGDEQYF
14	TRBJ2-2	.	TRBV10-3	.	TGTGCCATCAGTGAGTCGAGACAGACCGGGGAGCTGTTTTTT	CAISESRQTGELFF
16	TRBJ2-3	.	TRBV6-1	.	TGTGCCAGCAGTGAAATCGGGTTATCGCGCACAGATACGCAGTATTTT	CASSEIGLSRTDTQYF
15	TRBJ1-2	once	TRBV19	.	TGTGCCAGTAGTCCCCTTGGCAGGGCTAACTATGGCTACACCTTC	CASSPLGRANYGYTF
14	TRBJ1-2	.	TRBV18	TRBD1	TGTGCCAGCTCACAAATGGACAGGGCCTATGGCTACACCTTC	CASSQMDRAYGYTF
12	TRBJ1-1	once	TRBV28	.	TGTGCCAGCACCCAATGGGCCGGGATGGCTTTCTTT	CASTQWAGMAFF
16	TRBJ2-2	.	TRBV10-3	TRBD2	TGTGCCATCAGTGGTCTAGCGGGCGGAAACACCGGGGAGCTGTTTTTT	CAISGLAGGNTGELFF
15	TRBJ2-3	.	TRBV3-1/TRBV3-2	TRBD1	TGTGCCAGCAGTCCGGCAGGGGGTTGGGCAGATACGCAGTATTTT	CASSPAGGWADTQYF
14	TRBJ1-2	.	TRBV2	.	TGTGCCAGCAGTGAGGGTGGGGAAGGGGGTGGCTACACCTTC	CASSEGGEGGGYTF
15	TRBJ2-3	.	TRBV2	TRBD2	TGTGCCAGCAGTCTACCGGGACTAGCGGGGGATACGCAGTATTTT	CASSLPGLAGDTQYF
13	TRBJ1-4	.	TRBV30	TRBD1	TGTGCCTTCGACAGGGGGCAGGATGAAAAACTGTTTTTT	CAFDRGQDEKLFF
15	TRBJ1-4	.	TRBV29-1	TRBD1	TGCAGCGTACAATCGGGGACAGGGACGAATGAAAAACTGTTTTTT	CSVQSGTGTNEKLFF